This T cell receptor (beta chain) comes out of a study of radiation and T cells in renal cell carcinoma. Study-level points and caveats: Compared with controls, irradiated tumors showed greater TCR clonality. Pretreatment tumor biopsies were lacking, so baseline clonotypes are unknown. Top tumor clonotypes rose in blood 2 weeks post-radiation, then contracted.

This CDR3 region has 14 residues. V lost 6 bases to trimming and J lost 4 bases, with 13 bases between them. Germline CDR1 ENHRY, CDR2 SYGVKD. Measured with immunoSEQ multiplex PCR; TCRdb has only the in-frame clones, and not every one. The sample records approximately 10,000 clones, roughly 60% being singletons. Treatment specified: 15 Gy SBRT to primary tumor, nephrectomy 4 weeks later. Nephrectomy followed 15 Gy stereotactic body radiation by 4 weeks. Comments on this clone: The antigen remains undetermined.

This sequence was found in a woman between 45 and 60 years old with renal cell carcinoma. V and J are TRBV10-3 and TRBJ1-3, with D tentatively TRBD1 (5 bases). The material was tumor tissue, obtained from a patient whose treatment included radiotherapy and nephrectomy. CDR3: CAISLGVSGNTIYF. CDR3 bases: TGTGCCATCAGCTTAGGGGTCTCAGGAAACACCATATATTTT.